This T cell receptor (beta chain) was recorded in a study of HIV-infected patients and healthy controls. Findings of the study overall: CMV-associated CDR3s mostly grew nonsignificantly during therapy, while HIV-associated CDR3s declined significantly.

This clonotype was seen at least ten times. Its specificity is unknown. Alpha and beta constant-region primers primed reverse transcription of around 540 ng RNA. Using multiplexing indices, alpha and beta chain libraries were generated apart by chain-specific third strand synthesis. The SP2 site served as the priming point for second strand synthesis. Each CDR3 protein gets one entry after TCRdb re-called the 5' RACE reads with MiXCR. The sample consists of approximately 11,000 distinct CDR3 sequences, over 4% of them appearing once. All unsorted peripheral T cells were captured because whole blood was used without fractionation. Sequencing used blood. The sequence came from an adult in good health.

CDR3 sequence (DNA): TGTGCCAGTAGTAGGACAGGGGACAATCAGCCCCAGCATTTT. This encodes CASSRTGDNQPQHF. V gene TRBV19 combines with J gene TRBJ1-5; TRBD1 matches at 9 bases. Germline CDR1 and CDR2: LNHDA and SQIVND (reference sequence). This CDR3 has 14 amino acids. The V and J ends lost 4 bases and 3 bases, in that order; junction bases with no gene match: 1.